Listed here are 3 T cell receptor beta chains from one sample, sequenced in a study of shared clonotypes between healthy human individuals. Positive CCR7 selection of CD45RO-negative cells yielded the naive CD8 cells, and terminally differentiated effector memory CD45RA+ cells were excluded. Sequencing was performed with immunoSEQ multiplex PCR; in TCRdb, only in-frame clones are kept and a portion is missing. In the table there are about 820,000 clones, 80% to 95% of which are singletons. The sequenced sample consisted of naive CD8+ T cells sorted from blood. The receptors here all came from a man aged 30 to 39 in good health.

The chain links TRBV14 to TRBJ2-5, with D perhaps TRBD2 (6 bases). Germline lookup yields CDR1 SGHDN and CDR2 FVKESK. The CDR3 sequence is 16 residues long. V lost 2 bases, J lost 2 bases, and 15 bases lay in between. The CDR3 bases are TGTGCCAGCAGCCAACGGAGGGGCCTTCCTCAAGAGACCCAGTACTTC. This codes for CASSQRRGLPQETQYF.

This clone has just one count. The V gene is TRBV7-3, the J gene TRBJ1-4; no definite D call. The CDR3 extends over 14 amino acids. V lost 2 bases and J lost 6, with 10 bases in between. CDR1 is SGHTA, CDR2 FQGTGA, per germline. CDR3 region: CASSLAPSDEKLFF. The CDR3 region has the DNA TGTGCCAGCAGCTTAGCTCCTTCGGATGAAAAACTGTTTTTT.

V gene TRBV7-9 combines with J gene TRBJ1-1; perhaps TRBD1 as D (5 bases). The CDR3 has 17 residues. From germline, CDR1 is SEHNR and CDR2 FQNEAQ (reference sequence). V dropped 7 bases and J dropped 0 bases, with 21 bases sitting between them. As DNA, the CDR3 is TGTGCCAGCACCCCAGGGTCAGCCGTCATCATGAACACTGAAGCTTTCTTT. Its protein product is CASTPGSAVIMNTEAFF.